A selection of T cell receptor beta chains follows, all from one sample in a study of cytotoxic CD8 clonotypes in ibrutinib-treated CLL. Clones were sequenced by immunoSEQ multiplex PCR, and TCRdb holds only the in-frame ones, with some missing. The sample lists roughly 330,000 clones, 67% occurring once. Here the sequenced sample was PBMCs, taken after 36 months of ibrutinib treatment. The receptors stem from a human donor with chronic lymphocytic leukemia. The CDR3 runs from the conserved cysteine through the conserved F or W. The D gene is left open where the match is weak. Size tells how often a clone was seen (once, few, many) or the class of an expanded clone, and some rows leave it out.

CDR3aa: CSVLTGANYGYTF; CDR3nt: TGCAGCGTTTTAACCGGGGCTAACTATGGCTACACCTTC; v_gene: TRBV29-1; abundance: -; d_gene: -; j_gene: TRBJ1-2
CDR3aa: CASSFGGLNEKLFF; CDR3nt: TGTGCCAGCAGCTTTGGAGGGTTAAATGAAAAACTGTTTTTT; v_gene: TRBV5-6; abundance: -; d_gene: -; j_gene: TRBJ1-4
CDR3aa: CASRTGQGAHYEQYF; CDR3nt: TGTGCCAGCAGGACCGGACAGGGGGCCCACTACGAGCAGTACTTC; v_gene: TRBV5-4; abundance: -; d_gene: TRBD1; j_gene: TRBJ2-7
CDR3aa: CASSPVNTGELFF; CDR3nt: TGTGCCAGCAGTCCTGTTAACACCGGGGAGCTGTTTTTT; v_gene: TRBV6-6; abundance: -; d_gene: -; j_gene: TRBJ2-2
CDR3aa: CASSLKGPSGTEAFF; CDR3nt: TGTGCCAGCAGCTTAAAAGGCCCGTCGGGCACTGAAGCTTTCTTT; v_gene: TRBV7-3; abundance: -; d_gene: -; j_gene: TRBJ1-1
CDR3aa: CASSFFSLFGTEAFF; CDR3nt: TGTGCCAGCAGTTTCTTCTCTTTATTCGGAACTGAAGCTTTCTTT; v_gene: TRBV28; abundance: -; d_gene: -; j_gene: TRBJ1-1
CDR3aa: CASRWDRRNTGELFF; CDR3nt: TGTGCCAGCAGATGGGACAGGAGAAACACCGGGGAGCTGTTTTTT; v_gene: TRBV2; abundance: -; d_gene: TRBD1; j_gene: TRBJ2-2
CDR3aa: CASSGQGVGYEKLFF; CDR3nt: TGCGCCAGCAGTGGACAGGGGGTTGGTTATGAAAAACTGTTTTTT; v_gene: TRBV10-2; abundance: -; d_gene: TRBD1; j_gene: TRBJ1-4
CDR3aa: CASSLWGRGETQYF; CDR3nt: TGTGCCAGCAGCTTATGGGGGCGCGGGGAGACCCAGTACTTC; v_gene: TRBV7-8; abundance: -; d_gene: -; j_gene: TRBJ2-5
CDR3aa: CASSLGQLSSGNTIYF; CDR3nt: TGCGCCAGCAGCCTCGGACAGTTGAGCTCTGGAAACACCATATATTTT; v_gene: TRBV5-1; abundance: -; d_gene: -; j_gene: TRBJ1-3
CDR3aa: CASSYSGQGYTEAFF; CDR3nt: TGTGCCAGCAGTTACTCGGGGCAGGGCTACACTGAAGCTTTCTTT; v_gene: TRBV6-5; abundance: -; d_gene: -; j_gene: TRBJ1-1
CDR3aa: CASSTVNYGYTF; CDR3nt: TGTGCCAGCAGTACAGTTAACTATGGCTACACCTTC; v_gene: TRBV2; abundance: few; d_gene: -; j_gene: TRBJ1-2
CDR3aa: CSIEGPSSNTIYF; CDR3nt: TGCAGCATCGAAGGACCCTCTAGTAACACCATATATTTT; v_gene: TRBV29-1; abundance: -; d_gene: -; j_gene: TRBJ1-3
CDR3aa: CSVAEPHQRLAKNIQYF; CDR3nt: TGCAGCGTTGCAGAGCCGCACCAGAGACTAGCCAAAAACATTCAGTACTTC; v_gene: TRBV29-1; abundance: -; d_gene: -; j_gene: TRBJ2-4
CDR3aa: CASSEQGSNEKLFF; CDR3nt: TGTGCCAGTAGCGAACAGGGCTCTAATGAAAAACTGTTTTTT; v_gene: TRBV19; abundance: -; d_gene: -; j_gene: TRBJ1-4
CDR3aa: CASSSRGLDYGYTF; CDR3nt: TGTGCCAGCAGTTCAAGGGGGCTTGACTATGGCTACACCTTC; v_gene: TRBV27; abundance: -; d_gene: TRBD1; j_gene: TRBJ1-2
CDR3aa: CASSTDRRSQSGYTF; CDR3nt: TGTGCCAGCAGCACCGACAGGCGATCACAAAGTGGCTACACCTTC; v_gene: TRBV2; abundance: few; d_gene: -; j_gene: TRBJ1-2